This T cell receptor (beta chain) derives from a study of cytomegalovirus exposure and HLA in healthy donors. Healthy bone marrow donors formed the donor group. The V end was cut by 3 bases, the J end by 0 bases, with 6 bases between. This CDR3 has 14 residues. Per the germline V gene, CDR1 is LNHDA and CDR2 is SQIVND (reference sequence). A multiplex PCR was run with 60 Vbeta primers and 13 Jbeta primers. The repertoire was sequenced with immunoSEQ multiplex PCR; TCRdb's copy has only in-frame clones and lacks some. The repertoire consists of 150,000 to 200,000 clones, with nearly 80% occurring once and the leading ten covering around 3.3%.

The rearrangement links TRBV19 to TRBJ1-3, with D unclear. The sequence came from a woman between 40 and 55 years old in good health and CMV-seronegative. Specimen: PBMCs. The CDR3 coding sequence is TGTGCCAGTAGTATTGGACTCTCTGGAAACACCATATATTTT. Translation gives CASSIGLSGNTIYF.